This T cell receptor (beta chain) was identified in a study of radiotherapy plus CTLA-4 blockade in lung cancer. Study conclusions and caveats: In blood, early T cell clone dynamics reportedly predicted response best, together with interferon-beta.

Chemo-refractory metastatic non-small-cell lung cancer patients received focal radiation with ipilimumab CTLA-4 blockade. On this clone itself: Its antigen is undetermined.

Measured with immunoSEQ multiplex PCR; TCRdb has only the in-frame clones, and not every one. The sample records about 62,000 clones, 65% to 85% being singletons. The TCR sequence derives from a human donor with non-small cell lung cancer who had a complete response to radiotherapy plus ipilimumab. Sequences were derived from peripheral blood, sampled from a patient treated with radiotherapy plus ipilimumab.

CDR3 DNA sequence: TGTGCCTGGAGTCCGGGGAGTCGTCCCATGAACACTGAAGCTTTCTTT. Its protein product is CAWSPGSRPMNTEAFF. The chain couples TRBV30 to TRBJ1-1; D ambiguous. The CDR3 totals 16 residues. The V end lost 2 bases, the J end lost 0 bases, and 16 bases lay between the germline ends. CDR1 GTSNPN and CDR2 SVGIG come from the germline V gene (reference sequence).